Here is one TCR beta chain with its context. The data derive from a study of blood T cell repertoires in COVID-19. CDR3 length: 16 residues. V was pared by 0 bases and J by 8 bases, with 9 bases of the junction left unmatched. Germline V gene lookup returns CDR1 KGHSH and CDR2 LQKENI. Data came from immunoSEQ multiplex PCR; TCRdb stores just in-frame clones and leaves some out. In the table there are approximately 260,000 clones, over 85% of which are singletons. The sequencing sample was made of PBMCs or T cells enriched from blood (not recorded which). This receptor was obtained from a woman aged 55-70 years who had recovered from COVID-19. V usage is TRBV18 and J usage is TRBJ1-4; 7 bases fit TRBD1. The CDR3 spells CASSPPSRQGGEKLFF. Written as DNA, the CDR3 is TGTGCCAGCTCACCACCGAGTCGACAGGGAGGCGAAAAACTGTTTTTT.